This TCR beta chain was recovered during a study of blood T cell repertoires in COVID-19. Per the original data handling: From reference gene primer amplification, estimates of nucleated cell counts were derived. This table comes from immunoSEQ multiplex PCR, and its TCRdb copy is limited to in-frame clones, with some not included. The V and J calls and clone size come from that table; D and trimming were worked out from the DNA. The data contain approximately 80,000 clones, under 80% of them seen just once; the ten biggest clones take up 9.9%. Germline assignment: CDR1 LNHDA and CDR2 SQIVND (reference sequence). There are 15 residues in the CDR3. V lost 3 bases, J lost 3 bases, and 6 bases stayed unmatched.

The chain couples TRBV19 to TRBJ2-7; 9 nucleotides line up with TRBD1. This sequence was found in a human donor in a cohort sampled during active COVID-19. The sample consisted of peripheral blood. CDR3 nucleotide sequence: TGTGCCAGTAGTATCCGGGACAGGGACCTCTACGAGCAGTACTTC. This translates into CASSIRDRDLYEQYF.